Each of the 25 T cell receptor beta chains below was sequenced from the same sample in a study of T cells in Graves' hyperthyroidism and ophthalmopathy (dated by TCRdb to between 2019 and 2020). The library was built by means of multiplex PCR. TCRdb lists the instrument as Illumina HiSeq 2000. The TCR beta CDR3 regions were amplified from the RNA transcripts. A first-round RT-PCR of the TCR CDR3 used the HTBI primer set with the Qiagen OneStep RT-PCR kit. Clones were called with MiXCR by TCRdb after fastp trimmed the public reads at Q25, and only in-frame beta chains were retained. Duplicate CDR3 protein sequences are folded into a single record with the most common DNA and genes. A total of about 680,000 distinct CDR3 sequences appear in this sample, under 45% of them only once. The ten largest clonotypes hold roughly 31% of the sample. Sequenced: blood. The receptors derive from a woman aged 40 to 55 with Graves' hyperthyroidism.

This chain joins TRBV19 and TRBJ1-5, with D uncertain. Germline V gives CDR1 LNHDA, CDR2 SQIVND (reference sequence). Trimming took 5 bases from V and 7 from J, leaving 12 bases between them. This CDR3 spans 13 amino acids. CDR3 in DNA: TGTGCCAGTAGTGGAGCTCCGGTCCAGCCCCAGCATTTT. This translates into CASSGAPVQPQHF.

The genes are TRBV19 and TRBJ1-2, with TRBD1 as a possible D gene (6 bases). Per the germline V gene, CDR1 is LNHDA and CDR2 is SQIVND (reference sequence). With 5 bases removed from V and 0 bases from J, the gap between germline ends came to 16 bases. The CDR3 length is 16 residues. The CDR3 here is CASSSRTVRPNYGYTF. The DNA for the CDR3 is TGTGCCAGTAGTTCCAGGACAGTTAGACCTAACTATGGCTACACCTTC. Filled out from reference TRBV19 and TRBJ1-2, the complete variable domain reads DGGITQSPKYLFRKEGQNVTLSCEQNLNHDAMYWYRQDPGQGLRLIYYSQIVNDFQKGDIAEGYSVSREKKESFPLTVTSAQKNPTAFYLCASSSRTVRPNYGYTFGSGTRLTVV.

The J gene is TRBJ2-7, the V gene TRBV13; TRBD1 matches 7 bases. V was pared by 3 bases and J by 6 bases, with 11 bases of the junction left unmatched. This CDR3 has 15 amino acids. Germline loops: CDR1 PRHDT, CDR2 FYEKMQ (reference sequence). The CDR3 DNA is TGTGCCAGCAGCTTCTTGTCCACGACAGGGACCGAGCAGTACTTC. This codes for CASSFLSTTGTEQYF.

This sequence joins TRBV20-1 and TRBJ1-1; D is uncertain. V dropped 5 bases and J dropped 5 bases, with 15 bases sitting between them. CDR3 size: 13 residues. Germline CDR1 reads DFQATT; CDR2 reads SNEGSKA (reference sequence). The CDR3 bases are TGCAGTGCTCCCGCCCCGGGGTGGACTGAAGCTTTCTTT. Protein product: CSAPAPGWTEAFF.

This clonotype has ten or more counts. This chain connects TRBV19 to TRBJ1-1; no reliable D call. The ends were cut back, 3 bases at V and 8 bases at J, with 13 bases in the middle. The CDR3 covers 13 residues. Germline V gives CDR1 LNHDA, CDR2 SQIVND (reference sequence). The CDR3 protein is CASSIGTAAEAFF. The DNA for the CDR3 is TGTGCCAGTAGTATCGGAACAGCTGCCGAAGCTTTCTTT.

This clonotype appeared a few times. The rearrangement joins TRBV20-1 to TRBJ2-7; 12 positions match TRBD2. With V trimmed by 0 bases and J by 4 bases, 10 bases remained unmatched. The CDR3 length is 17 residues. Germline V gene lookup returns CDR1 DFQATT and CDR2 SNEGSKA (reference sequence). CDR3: CSARDPASGRASYEQYF. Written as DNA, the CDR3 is TGCAGTGCTAGAGATCCGGCTAGCGGGAGGGCCTCGTACGAGCAGTACTTC.

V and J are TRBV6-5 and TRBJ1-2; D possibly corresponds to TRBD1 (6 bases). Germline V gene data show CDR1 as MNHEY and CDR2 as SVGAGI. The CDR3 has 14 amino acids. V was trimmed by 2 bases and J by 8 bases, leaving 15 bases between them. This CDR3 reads CASSYVSGGEGYTF. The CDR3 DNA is TGTGCCAGCAGTTACGTCTCGGGGGGCGAGGGCTACACCTTC.

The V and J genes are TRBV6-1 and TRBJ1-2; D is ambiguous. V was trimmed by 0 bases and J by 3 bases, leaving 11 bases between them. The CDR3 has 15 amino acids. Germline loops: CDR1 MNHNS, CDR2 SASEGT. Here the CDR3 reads CASSEAYSGDYGYTF. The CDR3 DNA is TGTGCCAGCAGTGAAGCTTACTCTGGGGACTATGGCTACACCTTC.

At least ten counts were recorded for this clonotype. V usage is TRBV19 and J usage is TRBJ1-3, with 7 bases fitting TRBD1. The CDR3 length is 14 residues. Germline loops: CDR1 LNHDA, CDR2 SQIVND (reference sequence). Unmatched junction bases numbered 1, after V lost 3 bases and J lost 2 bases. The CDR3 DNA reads TGTGCCAGTAGTATTGGGACAGCTGGAAACACCATATATTTT. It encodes CASSIGTAGNTIYF.

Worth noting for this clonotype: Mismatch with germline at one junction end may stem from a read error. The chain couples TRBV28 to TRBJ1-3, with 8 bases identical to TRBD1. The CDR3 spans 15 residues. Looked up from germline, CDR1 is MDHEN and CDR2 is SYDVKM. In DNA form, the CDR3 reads TGTGCCAGCAGTTTCAGGGGGCGCACTGGAAACACCACATATTTT. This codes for CASSFRGRTGNTTYF.

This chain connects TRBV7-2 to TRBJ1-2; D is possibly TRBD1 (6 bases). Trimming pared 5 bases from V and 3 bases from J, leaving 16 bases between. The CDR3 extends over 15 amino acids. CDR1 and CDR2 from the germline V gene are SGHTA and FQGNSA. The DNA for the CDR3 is TGTGCCAGCAGCCCCACACCAGGGGTTCACTATGGCTACACCTTC. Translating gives CASSPTPGVHYGYTF.

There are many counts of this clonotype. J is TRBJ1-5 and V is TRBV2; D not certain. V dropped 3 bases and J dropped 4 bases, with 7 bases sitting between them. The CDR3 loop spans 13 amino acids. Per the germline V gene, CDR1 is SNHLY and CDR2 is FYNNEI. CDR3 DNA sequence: TGTGCCAGCAGTGAGGTCGAAAATCAGCCCCAGCATTTT. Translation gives CASSEVENQPQHF.

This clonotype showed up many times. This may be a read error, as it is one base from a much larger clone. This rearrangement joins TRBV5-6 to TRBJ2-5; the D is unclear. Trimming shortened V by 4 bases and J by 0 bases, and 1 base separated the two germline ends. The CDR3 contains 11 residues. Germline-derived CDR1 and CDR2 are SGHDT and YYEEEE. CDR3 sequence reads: CASSHQETQYF. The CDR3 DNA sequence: TGTGCCAGCAGCCACCAAGAGACCCAGTACTTC. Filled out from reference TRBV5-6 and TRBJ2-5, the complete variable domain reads DAGVTQSPTHLIKTRGQQVTLRCSPKSGHDTVSWYQQALGQGPQFIFQYYEEEERQRGNFPDRFSGHQFPNYSSELNVNALLLGDSALYLCASSHQETQYFGPGTRLLVL.

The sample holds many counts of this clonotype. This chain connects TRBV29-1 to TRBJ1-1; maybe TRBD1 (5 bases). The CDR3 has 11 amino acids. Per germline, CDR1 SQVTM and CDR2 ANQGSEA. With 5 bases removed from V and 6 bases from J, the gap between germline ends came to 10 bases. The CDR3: CSVRGGPEAFF. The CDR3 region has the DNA TGCAGCGTTCGGGGGGGTCCTGAAGCTTTCTTT.

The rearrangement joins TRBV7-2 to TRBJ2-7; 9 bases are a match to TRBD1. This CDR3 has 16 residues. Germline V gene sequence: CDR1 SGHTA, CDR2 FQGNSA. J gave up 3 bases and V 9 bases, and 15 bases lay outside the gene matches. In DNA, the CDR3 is TGTGCCAGTAGTAGACAACAGGGGGCCGGAGACTACGAGCAGTACTTC. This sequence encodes CASSRQQGAGDYEQYF.

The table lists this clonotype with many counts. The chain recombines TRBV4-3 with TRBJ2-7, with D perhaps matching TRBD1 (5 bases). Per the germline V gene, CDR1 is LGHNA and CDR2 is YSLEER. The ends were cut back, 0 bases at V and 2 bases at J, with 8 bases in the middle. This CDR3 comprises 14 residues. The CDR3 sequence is CASSQEPGTYEQYF. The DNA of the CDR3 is TGCGCCAGCAGCCAAGAGCCAGGGACCTACGAGCAGTACTTC.

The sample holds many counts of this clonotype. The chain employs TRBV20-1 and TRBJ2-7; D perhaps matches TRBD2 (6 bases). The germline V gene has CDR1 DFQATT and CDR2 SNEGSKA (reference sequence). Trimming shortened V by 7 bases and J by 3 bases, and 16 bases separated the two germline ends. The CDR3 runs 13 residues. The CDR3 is CSVGGGEIYEQYF. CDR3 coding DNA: TGCAGTGTGGGAGGCGGGGAGATCTACGAGCAGTACTTC.

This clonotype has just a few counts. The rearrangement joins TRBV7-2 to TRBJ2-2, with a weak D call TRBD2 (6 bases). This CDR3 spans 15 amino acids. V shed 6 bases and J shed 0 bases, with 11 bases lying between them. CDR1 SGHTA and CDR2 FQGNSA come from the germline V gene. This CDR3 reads CASSQGTPNTGELFF. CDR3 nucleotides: TGTGCCAGCAGTCAAGGGACTCCGAACACCGGGGAGCTGTTTTTT.

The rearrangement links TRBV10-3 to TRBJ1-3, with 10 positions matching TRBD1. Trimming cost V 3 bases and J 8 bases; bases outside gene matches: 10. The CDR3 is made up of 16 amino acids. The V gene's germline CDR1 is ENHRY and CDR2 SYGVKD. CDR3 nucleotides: TGTGCCATCAGTGAAGACGGGACAGGGGAGGACTACACCATATATTTT. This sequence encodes CAISEDGTGEDYTIYF.

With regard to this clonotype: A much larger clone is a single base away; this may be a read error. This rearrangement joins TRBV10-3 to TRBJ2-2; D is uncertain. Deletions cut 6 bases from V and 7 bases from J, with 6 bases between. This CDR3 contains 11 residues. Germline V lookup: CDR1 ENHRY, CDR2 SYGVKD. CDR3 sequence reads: CAIRPDGELFF. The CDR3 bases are TGTGCCATCAGGCCCGACGGGGAGCTGTTTTTT.

CDR3: CASSSYSGAAGEKLFF. The CDR3 DNA follows: TGTGCCAGCAGCTCCTATTCCGGCGCGGCTGGTGAAAAACTGTTTTTT. The V gene is TRBV7-9, the J gene TRBJ1-4; D unclear. V dropped 4 bases and J dropped 7 bases, with 19 bases sitting between them. CDR3 size: 16 residues. In germline, CDR1 is SEHNR, CDR2 FQNEAQ (reference sequence).

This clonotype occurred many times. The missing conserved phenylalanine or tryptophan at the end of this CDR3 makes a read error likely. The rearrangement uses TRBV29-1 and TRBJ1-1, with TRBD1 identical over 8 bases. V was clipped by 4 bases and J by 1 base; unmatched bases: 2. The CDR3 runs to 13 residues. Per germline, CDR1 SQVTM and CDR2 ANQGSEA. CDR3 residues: CSVADRGNTEAFL. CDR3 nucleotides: TGCAGCGTTGCCGACAGGGGGAACACTGAAGCTTTCCTT.

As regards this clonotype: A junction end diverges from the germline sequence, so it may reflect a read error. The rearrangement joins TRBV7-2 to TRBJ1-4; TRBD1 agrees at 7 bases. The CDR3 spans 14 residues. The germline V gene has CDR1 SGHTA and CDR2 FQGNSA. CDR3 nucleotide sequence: TGTGCCAGCAGCTCAAGGGGGCAGCTTGAAAAACCGTTTTTT. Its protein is CASSSRGQLEKPFF.

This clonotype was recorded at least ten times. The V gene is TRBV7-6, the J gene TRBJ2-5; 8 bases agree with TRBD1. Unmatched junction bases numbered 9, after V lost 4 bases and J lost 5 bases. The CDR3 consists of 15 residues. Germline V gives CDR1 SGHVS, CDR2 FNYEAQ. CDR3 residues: CASSSGQAGRETQYF. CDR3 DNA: TGTGCCAGCAGCTCGGGACAGGCGGGACGGGAGACCCAGTACTTC.

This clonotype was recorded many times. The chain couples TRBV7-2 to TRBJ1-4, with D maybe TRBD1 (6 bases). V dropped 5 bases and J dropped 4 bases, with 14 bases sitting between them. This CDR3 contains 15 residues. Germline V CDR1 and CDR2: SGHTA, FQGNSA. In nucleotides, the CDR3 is TGTGCCAGCAGCCCCGACGACAGGCTTAATGAAAAACTGTTTTTT. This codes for CASSPDDRLNEKLFF.